The 16 T cell receptor beta chains in this list originate from one sample, sequenced in a study of blood T cells in healthy people across ages. The use of a sample-barcoded 5' primer and a J-beta primer mix characterized a second PCR of about 7 to 12 cycles. TCRdb re-analysed the 5' RACE reads in MiXCR, keeping a single row per CDR3 protein. The data hold roughly 560,000 distinct CDR3 sequences, with less than 25% observed a single time. The sample also formed part of further work on T cells of mothers and their children.

Sequenced material: blood. These TCRs come from a boy aged 5-17 years in good health.

The rearrangement uses TRBV28 and TRBJ1-3, with D unclear. Germline CDR1 is MDHEN and CDR2 is SYDVKM. The germline V and J ends were trimmed by 10 bases and 0 bases, with 10 bases remaining between them. This CDR3 has 13 residues. CDR3 region: CAIGPSSGNTIYF. The CDR3, as DNA: TGTGCCATAGGTCCTTCCTCTGGAAACACCATATATTTT.

This chain links TRBV4-3 with TRBJ2-1; no reliable D call. The CDR3 runs to 15 residues. The germline V gene encodes CDR1 LGHNA and CDR2 YSLEER. Trimming left V 0 bases short and J 4 bases short, with 10 bases between. Here the CDR3 DNA reads TGCGCCAGCAGCCAAGAGCCCCGGGTGTACAATGAGCAGTTCTTC. It yields the protein CASSQEPRVYNEQFF.

This clonotype was seen a handful of times. This chain links TRBV4-3 with TRBJ2-7; D might be TRBD2 (6 bases). Trimming removed 0 bases at V and 0 bases at J, with 12 bases between. In germline, CDR1 is LGHNA, CDR2 YSLEER. The CDR3 contains 16 residues. CDR3 in amino acids: CASSQDLVGSSYEQYF. CDR3 sequence (DNA): TGCGCCAGCAGCCAAGATTTGGTCGGGAGCTCCTACGAGCAGTACTTC.

There are a few counts of this clonotype. This sequence joins TRBV6-6 and TRBJ1-4, with D maybe TRBD1 (5 bases). Germline-derived CDR1 and CDR2 are MNHNY and SVGAGI (reference sequence). Trimming took off 6 bases at V and 3 bases at J, with 14 bases between the two ends. The CDR3 sequence is 15 residues long. The CDR3 sequence: CASRNRGTANEKLFF. The CDR3 nucleotides are TGTGCCAGCAGGAACCGCGGGACGGCTAATGAAAAACTGTTTTTT.

This clonotype was detected only a few times. The CDR3 protein is CSVEIGGTHQETQYF. The CDR3 bases are TGCAGCGTTGAAATCGGGGGGACACACCAAGAGACCCAGTACTTC. This chain links TRBV29-1 with TRBJ2-5, with D possibly TRBD2 on 7 matching bases. Trimming shortened V by 2 bases and J by 0 bases, and 13 bases separated the two germline ends. CDR1 and CDR2 (germline): SQVTM, ANQGSEA. The CDR3 is 15 amino acids.

This clonotype turned up a few times. Sequence at one end of the junction differs from germline and may be a read error. The V and J genes are TRBV5-6 and TRBJ2-5; 7 bases line up with TRBD1. The closer fit of TRBJ2-1 to the DNA end suggests the J call may be wrong. There are 15 residues in the CDR3. The germline CDR1 and CDR2 sequences are SGHDT and YYEEEE. The CDR3 bases are TGTGCCAGCAGCTTGGCCGGGACAGCCTACAATGGGCAGTTCTTC. It encodes CASSLAGTAYNGQFF.

This rearrangement joins TRBV6-5 to TRBJ2-1, with 8 bases identical to TRBD1. This CDR3 has 21 residues. CDR1 is MNHEY and CDR2 is SVGAGI in the germline V gene. V lost 4 bases to trimming and J lost 0 bases; unmatched junction nucleotides: 20. The CDR3 protein is CASSFRPDNAGGIRSYNEQFF. In DNA, the CDR3 is TGTGCCAGCAGTTTTCGGCCTGACAATGCAGGGGGCATACGCTCCTACAATGAGCAGTTCTTC.

With respect to this clonotype: An end of the junction does not agree with germline; a read error may underlie this. This chain connects TRBV5-1 to TRBJ1-1; D is unresolved. The CDR3 is 11 residues long. Per the germline V gene, CDR1 is SGHRS and CDR2 is YFSETQ. The DNA for the CDR3 is TGCGCCAGCAGCTGGATGGGTTATAGGGTATTT. Residues: CASSWMGYRVF.

CDR3 in DNA: TGCAGCGCCGCGGTCCCAGGAAGATCCTATGGCTACACCTTC. This translates into CSAAVPGRSYGYTF. The V and J genes are TRBV29-1 and TRBJ1-2; no clear D. CDR3 size: 14 residues. V lost 7 bases, J lost 4 bases, and 19 bases lay in between. Germline loops: CDR1 SQVTM, CDR2 ANQGSEA.

The V call is TRBV7-9, the J call TRBJ2-1; 7 bases match TRBD2. Germline-derived CDR1 and CDR2 are SEHNR and FQNEAQ (reference sequence). The junction had 10 bases not matched to a gene; V was cut back by 5 bases and J by 3 bases. The length of the CDR3 is 16 residues. This CDR3 reads CASSVSGRAYYNEQFF. The CDR3 nucleotides read TGTGCCAGCAGCGTCTCTGGGAGGGCCTACTACAATGAGCAGTTCTTC.

J is TRBJ1-5 and V is TRBV20-1, with TRBD1 identical over 11 bases. The V segment lost 6 bases and the J segment 3 bases; nucleotides outside the gene matches: 19. The CDR3 totals 19 residues. In germline, CDR1 is DFQATT, CDR2 SNEGSKA (reference sequence). As DNA, the CDR3 is TGCAGTGCCGCACCAATATTCCGGGACAGGGGGGAGAACAATCAGCCCCAGCATTTT. Translation gives CSAAPIFRDRGENNQPQHF.

This clonotype was detected only a few times. The chain links TRBV6-5 to TRBJ2-5; D unresolved. CDR1 and CDR2 (germline): MNHEY, SVGAGI. V dropped 3 bases and J dropped 3 bases, with 20 bases sitting between them. The CDR3 has 17 amino acids. CDR3: CASSYDDPTMKEETQYF. The CDR3 DNA reads as TGTGCCAGCAGTTATGACGACCCTACCATGAAAGAAGAGACCCAGTACTTC.

This clonotype was counted a few times. The chain couples TRBV4-2 to TRBJ1-2; tentative D call: TRBD1 (5 bases). V lost 1 base, J lost 8 bases, and 14 bases lay in between. The germline CDR1 and CDR2 sequences are LGHNA and YNFKEQ. CDR3 length equals 14 residues. CDR3 loop: CASSQVRGLGGYTF. The CDR3 nucleotides read TGTGCCAGCAGCCAAGTTCGGGGCTTGGGAGGCTACACCTTC.

This clonotype was recorded only once. The chain combines TRBV28 with TRBJ2-7; TRBD2 is a possible D gene (6 bases). The CDR3 extends over 18 amino acids. Between the trimmed V and J ends, which lost 3 bases and 5 bases, there was a span of 26 bases. The germline gives CDR1 MDHEN, CDR2 SYDVKM. The CDR3 DNA reads as TGTGCCAGCAGTTTCGGTTGGTATAGGGAGGAGATATTTCACGAGCAGTACTTC. This encodes CASSFGWYREEIFHEQYF.

CDR3 region: CASSLALVEENYGYTF. The CDR3 nucleotides are TGTGCCAGCAGCTTAGCGCTCGTCGAGGAGAACTATGGCTACACCTTC. The chain links TRBV7-9 to TRBJ1-2; no definite D call. Germline assignment: CDR1 SEHNR and CDR2 FQNEAQ (reference sequence). CDR3 length: 16 amino acids. Trimming left V 0 bases short and J 2 bases short, with 13 bases between.

The rearrangement joins TRBV18 to TRBJ2-3, with TRBD2 identical over 10 bases. CDR3 length equals 16 residues. Germline V gene lookup returns CDR1 KGHSH and CDR2 LQKENI. V lost 3 bases, J lost 0 bases, and 3 bases stayed unmatched. The CDR3 DNA sequence: TGTGCCAGCTCACCCGAACTAGCGGGAAGCACAGATACGCAGTATTTT. Its translation is CASSPELAGSTDTQYF.